This record looks at one T cell receptor (beta chain) sequence and its context. This record belongs to a study of blood T cell repertoires in COVID-19. Study summary: The origin of the acute and convalescent COVID-19 samples was the United States, Italy and Spain. T cells, B-cell-depleted T cells, or PBMCs provided the cDNA or gDNA that served as material.

In the authors' workflow: Amplification from reference gene primers served as the basis for estimated nucleated cell counts. Data came from immunoSEQ multiplex PCR; TCRdb stores just in-frame clones and leaves some out. V and J calls and clone size come straight from that table; D and trimming were deduced from the DNA. The sample includes approximately 260,000 clones, 75% to 90% seen only once; the top ten take over 3.5%. V gave up 8 bases and J gave up 3 bases; unmatched junction bases: 9. The germline V gene has CDR1 GTSNPN and CDR2 SVGIG (reference sequence). The length of the CDR3 is 13 residues.

The V and J genes are TRBV30 and TRBJ1-2, with 7 positions matching TRBD1. Input material: peripheral blood. This TCR derives from a woman in her forties with acute or convalescent COVID-19. The CDR3 sequence is CALIGGADYGYTF. DNA of the CDR3: TGTGCCCTAATAGGGGGCGCTGACTATGGCTACACCTTC.